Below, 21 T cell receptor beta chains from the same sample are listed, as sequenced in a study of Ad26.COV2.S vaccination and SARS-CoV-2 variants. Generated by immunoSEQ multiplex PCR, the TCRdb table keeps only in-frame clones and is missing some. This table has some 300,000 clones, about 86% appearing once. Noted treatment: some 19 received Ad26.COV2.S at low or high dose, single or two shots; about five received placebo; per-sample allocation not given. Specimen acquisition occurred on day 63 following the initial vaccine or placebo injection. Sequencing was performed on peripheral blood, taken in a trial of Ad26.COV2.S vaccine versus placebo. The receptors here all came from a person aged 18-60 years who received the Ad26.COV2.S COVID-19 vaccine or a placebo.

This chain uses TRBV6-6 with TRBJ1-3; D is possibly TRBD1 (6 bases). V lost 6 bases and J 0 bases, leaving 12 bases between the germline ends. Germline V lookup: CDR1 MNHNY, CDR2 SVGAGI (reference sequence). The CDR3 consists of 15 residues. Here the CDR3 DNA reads TGTGCCAGCAGGCAACAGGGCAGCTCTGGAAACACCATATATTTT. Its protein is CASRQQGSSGNTIYF.

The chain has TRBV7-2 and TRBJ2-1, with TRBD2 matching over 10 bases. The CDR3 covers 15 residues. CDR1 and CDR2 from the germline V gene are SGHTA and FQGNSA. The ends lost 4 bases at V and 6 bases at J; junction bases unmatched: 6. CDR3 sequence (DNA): TGTGCCAGCAGCTCCAAGCGGGGGGGCATCAATGAGCAGTTCTTC. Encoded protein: CASSSKRGGINEQFF.

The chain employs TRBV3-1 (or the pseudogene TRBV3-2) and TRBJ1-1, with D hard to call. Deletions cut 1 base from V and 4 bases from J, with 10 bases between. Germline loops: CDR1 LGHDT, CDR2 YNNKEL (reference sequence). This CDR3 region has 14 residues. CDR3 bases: TGTGCCAGCAGCCAAGGTTCGATTGCCACTGAAGCTTTCTTT. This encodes CASSQGSIATEAFF.

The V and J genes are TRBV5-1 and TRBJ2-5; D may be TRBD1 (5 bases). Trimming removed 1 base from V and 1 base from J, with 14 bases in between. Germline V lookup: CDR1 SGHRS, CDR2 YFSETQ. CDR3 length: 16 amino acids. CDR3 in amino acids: CASSLRAGYRQETQYF. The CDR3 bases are TGCGCCAGCAGCTTGCGGGCAGGGTATCGCCAAGAGACCCAGTACTTC.

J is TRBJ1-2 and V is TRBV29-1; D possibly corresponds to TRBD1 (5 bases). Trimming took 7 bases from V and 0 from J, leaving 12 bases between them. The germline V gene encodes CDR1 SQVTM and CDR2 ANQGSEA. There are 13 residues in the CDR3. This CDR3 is CSGGDPPNYGYTF. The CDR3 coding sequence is TGCAGCGGGGGGGACCCTCCTAACTATGGCTACACCTTC. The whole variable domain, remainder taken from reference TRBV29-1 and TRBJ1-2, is SAVISQKPSRDICQRGTSLTIQCQVDSQVTMMFWYRQQPGQSLTLIATANQGSEATYESGFVIDKFPISRPNLTFSTLTVSNMSPEDSSIYLCSGGDPPNYGYTFGSGTRLTVV.

CDR3: CASSSTRQGAVTDTQYF. Here the CDR3 DNA reads TGTGCCAGCAGCTCGACAAGACAGGGGGCAGTCACAGATACGCAGTATTTT. The chain is built from TRBV7-9 and TRBJ2-3, with TRBD1 matching 10 bases. Germline V gene lookup returns CDR1 SEHNR and CDR2 FQNEAQ (reference sequence). This CDR3 has 17 amino acids. Germline trimming cut 4 bases from V and 2 bases from J; bases unmatched to any gene: 9.

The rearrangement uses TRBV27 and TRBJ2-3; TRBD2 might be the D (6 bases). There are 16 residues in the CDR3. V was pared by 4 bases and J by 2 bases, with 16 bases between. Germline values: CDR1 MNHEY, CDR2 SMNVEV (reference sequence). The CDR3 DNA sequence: TGTGCCAGCAGTTCAGGGCGGGGCATATACACAGATACGCAGTATTTT. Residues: CASSSGRGIYTDTQYF.

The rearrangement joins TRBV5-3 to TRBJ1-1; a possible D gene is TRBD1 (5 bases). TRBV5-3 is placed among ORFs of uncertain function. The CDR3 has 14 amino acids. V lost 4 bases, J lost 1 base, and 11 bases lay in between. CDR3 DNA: TGTGCCAGAAGCACGGACACCCAGAACACTGAAGCTTTCTTT. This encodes CARSTDTQNTEAFF.

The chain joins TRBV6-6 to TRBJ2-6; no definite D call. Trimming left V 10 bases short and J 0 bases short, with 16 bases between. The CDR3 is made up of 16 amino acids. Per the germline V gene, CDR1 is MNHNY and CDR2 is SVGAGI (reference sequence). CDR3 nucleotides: TGTGCCACCCTGACGGCGTCTCTCTCTGGGGCCAACGTCCTGACTTTC. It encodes CATLTASLSGANVLTF.

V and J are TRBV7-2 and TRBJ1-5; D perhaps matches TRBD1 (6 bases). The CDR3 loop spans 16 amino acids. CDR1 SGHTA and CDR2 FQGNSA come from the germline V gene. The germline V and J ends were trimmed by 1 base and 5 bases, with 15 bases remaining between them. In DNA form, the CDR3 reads TGTGCCAGCAGCTTAGTTTATTCAGGGGTCGATCAGCCCCAGCATTTT. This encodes CASSLVYSGVDQPQHF.

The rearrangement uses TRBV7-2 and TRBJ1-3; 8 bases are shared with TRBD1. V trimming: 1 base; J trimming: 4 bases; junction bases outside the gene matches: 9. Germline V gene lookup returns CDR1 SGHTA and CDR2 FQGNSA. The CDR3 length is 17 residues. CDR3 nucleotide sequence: TGTGCCAGCAGCTTAGATCAGCCAAGGACAGGGGGAAACACCATATATTTT. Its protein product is CASSLDQPRTGGNTIYF. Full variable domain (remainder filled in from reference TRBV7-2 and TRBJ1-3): GAGVSQSPSNKVTEKGKDVELRCDPISGHTALYWYRQSLGQGLEFLIYFQGNSAPDKSGLPSDRFSAERTGGSVSTLTIQRTQQEDSAVYLCASSLDQPRTGGNTIYFGEGSWLTVV.

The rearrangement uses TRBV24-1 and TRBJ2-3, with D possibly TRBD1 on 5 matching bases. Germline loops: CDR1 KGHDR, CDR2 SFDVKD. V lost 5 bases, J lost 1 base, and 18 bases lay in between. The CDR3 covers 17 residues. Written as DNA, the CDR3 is TGTGCCACCAGTGCCATCCCCAGGGTGACCCGCACAGATACGCAGTATTTT. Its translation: CATSAIPRVTRTDTQYF.

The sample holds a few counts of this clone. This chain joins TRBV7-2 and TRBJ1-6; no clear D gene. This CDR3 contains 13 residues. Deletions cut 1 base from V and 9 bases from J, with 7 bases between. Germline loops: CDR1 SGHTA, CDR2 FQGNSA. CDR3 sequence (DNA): TGTGCCAGCAGCTTAGGATGGGGTTCACCCCTCCACTTT. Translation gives CASSLGWGSPLHF.

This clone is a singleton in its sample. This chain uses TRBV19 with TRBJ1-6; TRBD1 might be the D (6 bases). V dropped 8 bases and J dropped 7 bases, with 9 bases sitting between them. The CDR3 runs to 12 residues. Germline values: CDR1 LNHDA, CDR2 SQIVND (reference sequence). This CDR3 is CASHQGNSPLHF. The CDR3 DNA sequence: TGTGCCAGTCACCAGGGGAATTCACCCCTCCACTTT.

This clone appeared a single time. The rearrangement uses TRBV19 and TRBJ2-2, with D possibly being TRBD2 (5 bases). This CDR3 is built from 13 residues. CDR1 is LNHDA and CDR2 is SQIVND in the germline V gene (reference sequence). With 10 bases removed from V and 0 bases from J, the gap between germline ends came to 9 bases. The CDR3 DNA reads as TGTGCCATACGGGAACCGAACACCGGGGAGCTGTTTTTT. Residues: CAIREPNTGELFF.

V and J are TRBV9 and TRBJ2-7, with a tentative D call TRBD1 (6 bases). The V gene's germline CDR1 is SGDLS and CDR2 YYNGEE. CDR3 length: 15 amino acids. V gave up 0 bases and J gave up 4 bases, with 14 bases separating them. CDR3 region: CASSVAATGFYEQYF. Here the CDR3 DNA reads TGTGCCAGCAGCGTAGCGGCGACAGGCTTTTACGAGCAGTACTTC.

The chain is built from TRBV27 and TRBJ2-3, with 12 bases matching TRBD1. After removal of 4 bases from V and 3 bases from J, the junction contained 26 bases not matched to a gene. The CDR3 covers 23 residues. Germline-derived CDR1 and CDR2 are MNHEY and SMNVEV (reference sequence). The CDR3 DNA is TGTGCCAGCAGTTACCTCCGCCGGGACAGGGGGCGCATAGGTCCCCAAGTGACAGATACGCAGTATTTT. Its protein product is CASSYLRRDRGRIGPQVTDTQYF.

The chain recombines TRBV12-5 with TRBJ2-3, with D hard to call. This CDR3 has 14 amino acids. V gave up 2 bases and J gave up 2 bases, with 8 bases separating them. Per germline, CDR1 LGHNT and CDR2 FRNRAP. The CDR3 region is CASGLRFFTDTQYF. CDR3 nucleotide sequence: TGTGCTAGTGGTTTGCGGTTTTTCACAGATACGCAGTATTTT.

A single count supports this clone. Written as DNA, the CDR3 is TGTGCCAGCGGCCCCGGGTACAATGAGCAGTTCTTC. This sequence encodes CASGPGYNEQFF. The chain employs TRBV9 and TRBJ2-1; D is ambiguous. The germline CDR1 and CDR2 sequences are SGDLS and YYNGEE. V dropped 7 bases and J dropped 4 bases, with 9 bases sitting between them. The CDR3 extends over 12 amino acids.

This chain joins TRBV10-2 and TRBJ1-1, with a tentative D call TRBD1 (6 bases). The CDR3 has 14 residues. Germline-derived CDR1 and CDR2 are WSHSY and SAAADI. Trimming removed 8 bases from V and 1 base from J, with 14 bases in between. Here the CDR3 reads CASEVDRRNTEAFF. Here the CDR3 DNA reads TGCGCCAGCGAAGTGGACAGACGGAACACTGAAGCTTTCTTT.

CDR3 sequence reads: CASSPRSGRRDQPQHF. Written as DNA, the CDR3 is TGTGCCAGCAGCCCTAGGTCGGGGAGGAGGGATCAGCCCCAGCATTTT. This chain uses TRBV7-2 with TRBJ1-5; D call uncertain. There are 16 residues in the CDR3. V was trimmed by 5 bases and J by 5 bases, leaving 19 bases between them. Germline CDR1 is SGHTA and CDR2 is FQGNSA.